This is a list of T cell receptor beta chains from one sample in a study of T cells after yellow fever vaccination. TCRdb reprocessed the 5' RACE reads via MiXCR and lists one record per CDR3 protein. The data show about 340,000 distinct CDR3 sequences, 12% seen once. The sample consisted of CD4+ T cells sorted from PBMCs, taken 15 days after the yellow fever booster vaccination. The source is a man aged 18-30 years who received the YFV17D yellow fever vaccine. CDR3s include the opening cysteine and the closing phenylalanine or tryptophan. A D gene is named only where the DNA matches it firmly. Only some rows state a clone size, as once, few, many or a class for expanded clones.

many TRBJ2-2 TRBV5-6 14 NA TGTGCCAGCAGACCTGGACCTGGCACCGAGGAGCTGTTTTTT CASRPGPGTEELFF
few TRBJ2-1 TRBV7-9 16 NA TGTGCCAGCAGCTTACACGGGGCCCTTGTCTACAATGAGCAGTTCTTC CASSLHGALVYNEQFF
few TRBJ2-1 TRBV20-1 12 NA TGCAGTGCTCCCCAGCTTACCAATGAGCAGTTCTTC CSAPQLTNEQFF
few TRBJ2-1 TRBV2 15 NA TGTGCCAGCAGTGGCTCAGGGGGGAAGTACAATGAGCAGTTCTTC CASSGSGGKYNEQFF
few TRBJ1-3 TRBV12-3/TRBV12-4 14 TRBD1 TGTGCCAGCAGTTTACCACAGGGGAGAAACACCATATATTTT CASSLPQGRNTIYF
NA TRBJ1-3 TRBV7-6 16 NA TGTGCCAGCAGCGCCCGACCGGGTTCGGCTGGAAACACCATATATTTT CASSARPGSAGNTIYF
few TRBJ2-5 TRBV7-2 14 NA TGTGCCAGCAGCTTAGTAGAGTACCAAGAGACCCAGTACTTC CASSLVEYQETQYF
few TRBJ2-5 TRBV5-5 13 NA TGTGCCAGCAGCCCCCCCCCGGAGGAGACCCAGTACTTC CASSPPPEETQYF
NA TRBJ1-3 TRBV5-1 14 NA TGCGCCAGCAGCTTGGGGAGTAAGGGAAACACCATATATTTT CASSLGSKGNTIYF
few TRBJ1-6 TRBV6-2/TRBV6-3 15 NA TGTGCCAGCAGTTACAGGTCTTCAGGGAATTCACCCCTCCACTTT CASSYRSSGNSPLHF
few TRBJ1-5 TRBV7-2 14 TRBD1 TGTGCCAGCAGCTTGACAGGGGTAAGCCAGCCCCAGCATTTT CASSLTGVSQPQHF
few TRBJ2-3 TRBV7-8 20 TRBD2 TGTGCCAGCAGCTTCGCCTCCGGGACTAGCGGGGGGACACACACAGATACGCAGTATTTT CASSFASGTSGGTHTDTQYF
few TRBJ2-3 TRBV7-2 16 NA TGTGCCAGCACCGCACCTTCGGGGGGCCCCACAGATACGCAGTATTTT CASTAPSGGPTDTQYF
NA TRBJ2-2 TRBV5-4 17 NA TGTGCCAGCAGCTTGGTGTTGACAGCCATTTACACCGGGGAGCTGTTTTTT CASSLVLTAIYTGELFF
few TRBJ1-2 TRBV9 16 TRBD1 TGTGCCAGCAGCGTAGGACCGGGACAGCGAGGGGATGGCTACACCTTC CASSVGPGQRGDGYTF
NA TRBJ1-2 TRBV12-3/TRBV12-4 14 NA TGTGCCAGCAGTTTCGGGGGGCTTAACTATGGCTACACCTTC CASSFGGLNYGYTF
NA TRBJ2-2 TRBV7-2 16 NA TGTGCCAGCAGCTTAGGTGCAGGGCCGAACACCGGGGAGCTGTTTTTT CASSLGAGPNTGELFF
NA TRBJ1-2 TRBV7-2 13 NA TGTGCCAGTGACGTGGAGGGAAGCTATGGCTACACCTTC CASDVEGSYGYTF
NA TRBJ2-7 TRBV6-5 15 TRBD1 TGTGCCAGCAGCAGGACAGGGGGCATGCCCTACGAGCAGTACTTC CASSRTGGMPYEQYF
NA TRBJ1-2 TRBV7-6 14 TRBD1 TGTGCCAGCAGCTCACCGGGACAGGGGGGTGGCTACACCTTC CASSSPGQGGGYTF
many TRBJ2-5 TRBV6-2/TRBV6-3 14 NA TGTGCCAGCAGTCCGGGCGGGGGCCCAGAGACCCAGTACTTC CASSPGGGPETQYF
few TRBJ2-7 TRBV10-1 15 TRBD2 TGCGCCAGCAGTGAGGCTAGCGGGGGAGCCTACGAGCAGTACTTC CASSEASGGAYEQYF
NA TRBJ2-2 TRBV5-1 12 NA TGCGCCAGCAGCTTGGTTGGCGGGGAGCTGTTTTTT CASSLVGGELFF
NA TRBJ2-5 TRBV7-3 13 NA TGTGCCAGCAGCTCCCGGCGAGGAGAGACCCAGTACTTC CASSSRRGETQYF
few TRBJ1-2 TRBV9 15 NA TGTGCCAGCAGCGTGGAGGGGAGGGGCGAATATGGCTACACCTTC CASSVEGRGEYGYTF
few TRBJ1-1 TRBV7-2 12 NA TGTGCCAGCAGCTTTAACGGACTAAAAGCTTTCTTT CASSFNGLKAFF
few TRBJ1-2 TRBV29-1 12 TRBD1 TGCAGCGTTGCTCGACAGGGGTTGGGCTACACCTTC CSVARQGLGYTF
NA TRBJ1-4 TRBV20-1 16 TRBD1 TGCAGTGCTAGGGGGCAGACAGGGCTTATGTATGAAAAACTGTTTTTT CSARGQTGLMYEKLFF
NA TRBJ1-6 TRBV14 12 NA TGTGCCAGCAGCTTTTCCAATTCACCCCTCCACTTT CASSFSNSPLHF
few TRBJ2-1 TRBV28 12 NA TGTGCCAGCAAAAGCCTGTACAATGAGCAGTTCTTC CASKSLYNEQFF
few TRBJ2-5 TRBV5-1 15 TRBD2 TGCGCCAGCATCCCTGGTGCGGGGGGGCAAGAGACCCAGTACTTC CASIPGAGGQETQYF
NA TRBJ2-1 TRBV7-9 15 NA TGTGCCAGCAGCCCAAGGGGGACCCCCGACAATGAGCAGTTCTTC CASSPRGTPDNEQFF
many TRBJ2-1 TRBV5-1 14 NA TGCGCCAGCAGACCCGGACACTCCTACAATGAGCAGTTCTTC CASRPGHSYNEQFF
NA TRBJ2-1 TRBV6-2/TRBV6-3 15 TRBD2 TGTGCCAGCAGTCTCAGAGCGGGGGGATACAATGAGCAGTTCTTC CASSLRAGGYNEQFF
NA TRBJ1-1 TRBV5-1 13 NA TGCGCCAGCAGCTTGGGGATCGGCTCTGAAGCTTTCTTT CASSLGIGSEAFF
NA TRBJ1-5 TRBV19 15 NA TGTGCCAGTAGCAGACAGGAGCTTATGTATCAGCCCCAGCATTTT CASSRQELMYQPQHF
many TRBJ2-1 TRBV7-3 15 TRBD2 TGTGCCAGCAGCTTGATCGGGGGGGCCCACAATGAGCAGTTCTTC CASSLIGGAHNEQFF
few TRBJ2-4 TRBV4-3 17 NA TGCGCCAGCAGCCGAGCCTCGGGGGCCCTAGCCAAAAACATTCAGTACTTC CASSRASGALAKNIQYF
few TRBJ2-4 TRBV5-5 15 NA TGTGCCAGCAGCTTGGCCAACCCAGCCAAAAACATTCAGTACTTC CASSLANPAKNIQYF
NA TRBJ1-1 TRBV3-1 12 NA TGTGCCAGCAGCCAACGCGGGGGAGGACGCTTCTTT CASSQRGGGRFF
NA TRBJ1-6 TRBV4-2 18 NA TGTGCCAGCAGCCAAGATGGAAGGGATAGGTCCTATAATTCACCCCTCCACTTT CASSQDGRDRSYNSPLHF
NA TRBJ1-2 TRBV20-1 15 TRBD1 TGCAGTGCTAGAGACTATGACAGGGTGGATCCTGGCTACACCTTC CSARDYDRVDPGYTF
NA TRBJ1-5 TRBV6-6 13 NA TGTGCCAGCAGTTTGGGGGAGTCTCAGCCCCAGCATTTT CASSLGESQPQHF
NA TRBJ2-3 TRBV5-4 16 TRBD2 TGTGCCAGCAGCTCTGGACTAGTCCGAAGCACAGATACGCAGTATTTT CASSSGLVRSTDTQYF
few TRBJ1-3 TRBV5-1 14 NA TGCGCCAGCAGCTTGGTATTCCCTGGAAACACCATATATTTT CASSLVFPGNTIYF
NA TRBJ2-4 TRBV3-1 17 NA TGTGCCAGCAGCCAAGAGTTGACATCGAAGCCCAAAAACATTCAGTACTTC CASSQELTSKPKNIQYF
NA TRBJ2-5 TRBV7-9 13 TRBD1 TGTGCCAGCACCGAAAGCAGGGGGGAGACCCAGTACTTC CASTESRGETQYF
few TRBJ2-7 TRBV5-1 13 TRBD2 TGCGCCAGCAGCTTGGTGGGGGGGAACGAGCAGTACTTC CASSLVGGNEQYF
NA TRBJ2-4 TRBV5-5 14 NA TGTGCCAGCAGCTCACCCGGGCCCATAAACATTCAGTACTTC CASSSPGPINIQYF
NA TRBJ1-3 TRBV25-1 14 TRBD1 TGTGCCACCAGGGGGAGGACCTCTGGAAACACCATATATTTT CATRGRTSGNTIYF
few TRBJ2-2 TRBV4-1 16 NA TGCGCCAGCAGCCAAGGGAGGGCGAGAAGAGCCGGGGAGCTGTTTTTT CASSQGRARRAGELFF
many TRBJ1-1 TRBV4-2 13 NA TGTGCCAGCAGCCCTGGGTTTGACACTGAAGCTTTCTTT CASSPGFDTEAFF
NA TRBJ2-3 TRBV15 11 NA TGTGCCACCGGGCGGGATGATACGCAGTATTTT CATGRDDTQYF
NA TRBJ2-3 TRBV7-9 18 TRBD2 TGTGCCAGCAGCTGGACTAGCGGGGGTTTCCTTATAACAGATACGCAGTATTTT CASSWTSGGFLITDTQYF
few TRBJ2-1 TRBV7-2 11 NA TGTGCCAGCAGCCAACGGTATGAGCAGTTCTTC CASSQRYEQFF